This note documents a single T cell receptor (beta chain) sequence. Many counts were recorded for this clonotype. Its antigen target is currently unknown. Base-call qualities are not available, and no considerably larger clone is one nucleotide away. CDR1 and CDR2, looked up from the germline V gene, are KGHDR and SFDVKD. CDR3 length: 16 amino acids, cysteine to phenylalanine. The DNA shown is the 48-base CDR3, in frame from base 1. Clipping removes 4 bases from V and 5 bases from J, with 6 as the unmatched junction base count. The data originate from a study of CD8 T cells in ankylosing spondylitis (dated by TCRdb to 2016 to 2017). Describing the broader study: To find TCR variants linked to disease, the study profiled T cell receptor beta repertoires in ankylosing spondylitis patients and healthy donors. Peripheral blood was sampled, and synovial fluid was additionally collected from ankylosing spondylitis patients. In total, the full study cohort was made up of nearly 110 healthy donors and about two dozen ankylosing spondylitis patients. What the work shows at the level of the full study, not this receptor alone: In peripheral blood, the disease-linked clones were found at relatively low frequencies and had a CD8+ phenotype. Significant enrichment of the disease-linked clones was reported in matched synovial fluid samples from ankylosing spondylitis patients. Some TCR beta motif variants had previously been reported in synovial fluid and blood of reactive arthritis patients, which suggested common disease-initiation mechanisms. A TCR beta motif made up of fewer than 10 highly homologous amino acid variants appeared to be characteristic of blood from ankylosing spondylitis patients.

TCRdb records Illumina HiSeq 2500 as the sequencer. TCR beta libraries were prepared by quantitative 5'-RACE with molecular barcodes. As for the authors' bioinformatics: A new computational method, built on a probabilistic model of VDJ rearrangement, was used to identify disease-linked TCR variants. TCRdb handled the public reads itself, with Q25 trimming in fastp and clone calling in MiXCR, and kept productive beta chains. All rows with the same CDR3 protein become a single entry with the most common DNA and genes. These V and J calls derive from TCRdb rather than the authors' analysis. The sample records roughly 250,000 distinct CDR3 sequences, 8.6% of which are singletons. The ten top clones hold approximately 6.2% of the sample.

Sequencing was carried out using blood, either unsorted or a sorted T cell fraction (not recorded which). This TCR derives from a male donor with ankylosing spondylitis or in good health (not recorded which). Rearrangement joined TRBV24-1 to TRBJ2-2, with 10 bases aligning to TRBD1. The DNA sequence follows: TGTGCCACCAGTGACCCCGGGACAGGGGATACCGGGGAGCTGTTTTTT. Its coded protein is CATSDPGTGDTGELFF.